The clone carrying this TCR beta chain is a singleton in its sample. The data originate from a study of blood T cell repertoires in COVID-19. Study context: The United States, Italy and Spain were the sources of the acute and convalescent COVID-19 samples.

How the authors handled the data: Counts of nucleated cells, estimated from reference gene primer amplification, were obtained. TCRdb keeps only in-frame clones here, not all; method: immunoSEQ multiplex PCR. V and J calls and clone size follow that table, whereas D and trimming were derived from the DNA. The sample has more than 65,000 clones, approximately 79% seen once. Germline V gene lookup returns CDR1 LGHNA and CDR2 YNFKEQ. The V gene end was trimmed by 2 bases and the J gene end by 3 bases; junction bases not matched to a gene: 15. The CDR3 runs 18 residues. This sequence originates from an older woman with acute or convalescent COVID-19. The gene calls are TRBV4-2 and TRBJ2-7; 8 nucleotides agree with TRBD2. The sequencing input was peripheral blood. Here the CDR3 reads CASSQPLLGAGARYEQYF. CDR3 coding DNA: TGTGCCAGCAGCCAACCCCTCCTGGGAGCGGGGGCCCGCTACGAGCAGTACTTC.